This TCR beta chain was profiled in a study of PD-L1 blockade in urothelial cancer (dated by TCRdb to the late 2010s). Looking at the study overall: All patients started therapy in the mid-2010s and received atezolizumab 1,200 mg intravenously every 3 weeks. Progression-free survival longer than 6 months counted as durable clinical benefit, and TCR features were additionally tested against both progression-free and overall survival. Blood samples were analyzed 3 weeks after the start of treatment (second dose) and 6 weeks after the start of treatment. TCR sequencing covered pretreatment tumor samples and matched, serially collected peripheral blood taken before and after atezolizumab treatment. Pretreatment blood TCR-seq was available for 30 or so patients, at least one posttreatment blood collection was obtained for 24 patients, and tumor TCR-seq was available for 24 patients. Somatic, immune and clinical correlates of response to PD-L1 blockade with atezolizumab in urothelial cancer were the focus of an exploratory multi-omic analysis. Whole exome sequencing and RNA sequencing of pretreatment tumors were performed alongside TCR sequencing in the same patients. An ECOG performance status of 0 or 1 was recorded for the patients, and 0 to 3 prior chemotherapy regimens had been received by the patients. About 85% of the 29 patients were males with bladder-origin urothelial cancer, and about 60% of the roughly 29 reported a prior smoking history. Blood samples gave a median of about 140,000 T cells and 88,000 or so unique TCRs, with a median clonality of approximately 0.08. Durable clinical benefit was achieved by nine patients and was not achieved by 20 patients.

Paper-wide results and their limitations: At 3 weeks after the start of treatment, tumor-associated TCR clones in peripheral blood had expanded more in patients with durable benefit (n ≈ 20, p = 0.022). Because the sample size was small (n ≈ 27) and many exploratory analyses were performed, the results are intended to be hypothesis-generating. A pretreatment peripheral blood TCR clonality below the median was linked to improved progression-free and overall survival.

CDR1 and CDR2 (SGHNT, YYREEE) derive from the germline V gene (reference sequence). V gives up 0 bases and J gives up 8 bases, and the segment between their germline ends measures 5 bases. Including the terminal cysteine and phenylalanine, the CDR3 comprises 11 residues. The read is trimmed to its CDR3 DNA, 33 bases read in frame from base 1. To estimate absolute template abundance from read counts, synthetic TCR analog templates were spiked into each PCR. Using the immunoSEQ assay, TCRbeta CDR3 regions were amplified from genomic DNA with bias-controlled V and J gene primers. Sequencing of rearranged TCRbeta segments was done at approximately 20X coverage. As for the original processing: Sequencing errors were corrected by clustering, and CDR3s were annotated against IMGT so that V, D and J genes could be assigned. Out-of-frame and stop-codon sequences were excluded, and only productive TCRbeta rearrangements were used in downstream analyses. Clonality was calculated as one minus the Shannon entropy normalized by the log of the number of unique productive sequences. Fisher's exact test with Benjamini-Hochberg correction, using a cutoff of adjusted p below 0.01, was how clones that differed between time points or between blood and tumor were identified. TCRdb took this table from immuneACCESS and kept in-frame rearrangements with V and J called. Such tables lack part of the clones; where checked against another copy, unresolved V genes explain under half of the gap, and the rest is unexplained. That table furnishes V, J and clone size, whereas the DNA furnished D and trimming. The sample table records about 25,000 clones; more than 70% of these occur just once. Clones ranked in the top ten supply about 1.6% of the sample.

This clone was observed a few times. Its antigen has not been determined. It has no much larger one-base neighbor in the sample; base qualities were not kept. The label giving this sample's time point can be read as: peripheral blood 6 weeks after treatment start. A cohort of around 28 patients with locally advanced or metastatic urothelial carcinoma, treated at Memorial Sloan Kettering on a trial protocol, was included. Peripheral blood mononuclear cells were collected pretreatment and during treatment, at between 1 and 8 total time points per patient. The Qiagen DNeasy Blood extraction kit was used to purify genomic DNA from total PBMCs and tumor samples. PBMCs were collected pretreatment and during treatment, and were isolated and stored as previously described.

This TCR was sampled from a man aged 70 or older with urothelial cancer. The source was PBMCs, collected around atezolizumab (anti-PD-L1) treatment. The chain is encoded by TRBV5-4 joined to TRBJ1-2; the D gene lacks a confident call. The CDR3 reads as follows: CASSLGEGYTF. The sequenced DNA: TGTGCCAGCAGCTTGGGGGAGGGCTACACCTTC.